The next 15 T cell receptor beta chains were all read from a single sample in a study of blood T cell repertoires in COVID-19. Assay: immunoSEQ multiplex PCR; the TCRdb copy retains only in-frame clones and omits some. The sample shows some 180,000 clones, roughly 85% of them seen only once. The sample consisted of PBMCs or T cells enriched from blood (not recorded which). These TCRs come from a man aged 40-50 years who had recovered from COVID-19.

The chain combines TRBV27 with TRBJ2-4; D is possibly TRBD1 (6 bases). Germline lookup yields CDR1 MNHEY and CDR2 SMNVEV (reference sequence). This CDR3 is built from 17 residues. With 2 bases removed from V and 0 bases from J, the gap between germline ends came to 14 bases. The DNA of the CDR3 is TGTGCCAGCAGTTTAAAGACAGGAGACCTAGCCAAAAACATTCAGTACTTC. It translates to CASSLKTGDLAKNIQYF.

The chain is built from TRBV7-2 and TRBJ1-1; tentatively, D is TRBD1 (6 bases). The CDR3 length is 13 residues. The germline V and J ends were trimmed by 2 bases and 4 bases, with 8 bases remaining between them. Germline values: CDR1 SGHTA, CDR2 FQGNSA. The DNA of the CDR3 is TGTGCCAGCAGCTTACTAGGGGGCACTGAAGCTTTCTTT. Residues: CASSLLGGTEAFF.

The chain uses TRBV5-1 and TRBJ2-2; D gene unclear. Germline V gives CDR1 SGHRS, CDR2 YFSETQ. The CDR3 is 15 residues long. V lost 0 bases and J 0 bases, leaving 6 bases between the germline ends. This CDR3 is CASSLDSPNTGELFF. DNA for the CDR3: TGCGCCAGCAGCTTGGACAGCCCGAACACCGGGGAGCTGTTTTTT.

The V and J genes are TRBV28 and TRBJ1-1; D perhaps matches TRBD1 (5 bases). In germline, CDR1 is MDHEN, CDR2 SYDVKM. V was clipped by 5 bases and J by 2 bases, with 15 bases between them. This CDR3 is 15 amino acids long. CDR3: CASSPGRFPNTEAFF. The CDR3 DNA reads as TGTGCCAGCAGTCCAGGGCGATTCCCAAACACTGAAGCTTTCTTT.

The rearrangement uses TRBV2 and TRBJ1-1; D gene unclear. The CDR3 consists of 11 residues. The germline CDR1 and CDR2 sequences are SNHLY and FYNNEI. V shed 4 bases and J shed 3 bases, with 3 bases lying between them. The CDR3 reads CASSADTEAFF. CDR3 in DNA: TGTGCCAGCAGTGCGGACACTGAAGCTTTCTTT.

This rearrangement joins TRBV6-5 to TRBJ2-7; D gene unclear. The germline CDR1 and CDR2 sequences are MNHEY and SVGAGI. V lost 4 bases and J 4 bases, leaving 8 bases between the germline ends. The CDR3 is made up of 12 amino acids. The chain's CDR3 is CASSSESYEQYF. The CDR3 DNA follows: TGTGCCAGCAGTTCCGAGAGTTACGAGCAGTACTTC.

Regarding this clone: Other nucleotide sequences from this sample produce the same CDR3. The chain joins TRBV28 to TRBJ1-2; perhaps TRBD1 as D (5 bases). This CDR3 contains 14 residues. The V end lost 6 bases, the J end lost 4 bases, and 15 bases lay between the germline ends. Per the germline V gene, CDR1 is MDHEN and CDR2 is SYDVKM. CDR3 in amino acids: CASSPGWGGYGYTF. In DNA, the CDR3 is TGTGCCAGCAGCCCCGGGTGGGGGGGCTATGGCTACACCTTC.

DNA of the CDR3: TGTGCCAGCAGCTTGGAAGCGGGAGGGATAAATCAGCCCCAGCATTTT. Translating gives CASSLEAGGINQPQHF. The J gene is TRBJ1-5, the V gene TRBV5-5; no clear D. The CDR3 has 16 amino acids. Germline lookup yields CDR1 SGHKS and CDR2 YYEKEE (reference sequence). V shed 0 bases and J shed 4 bases, with 14 bases lying between them.

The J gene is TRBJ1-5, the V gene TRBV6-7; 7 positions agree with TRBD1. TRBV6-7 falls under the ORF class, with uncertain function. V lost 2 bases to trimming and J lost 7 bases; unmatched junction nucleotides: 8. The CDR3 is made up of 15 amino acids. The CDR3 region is CASSYLDRVGQPQHF. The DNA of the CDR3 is TGTGCCAGCAGTTACCTCGACAGGGTAGGACAGCCCCAGCATTTT.

CDR3 bases: TGTGCCAGCAGCGCACCACAGGGCTCTGGAAACACCATATATTTT. Amino acids: CASSAPQGSGNTIYF. The chain employs TRBV9 and TRBJ1-3; D is possibly TRBD1 (6 bases). This CDR3 has 15 amino acids. Germline V gene lookup returns CDR1 SGDLS and CDR2 YYNGEE. V was clipped by 3 bases and J by 0 bases, with 10 bases between them.

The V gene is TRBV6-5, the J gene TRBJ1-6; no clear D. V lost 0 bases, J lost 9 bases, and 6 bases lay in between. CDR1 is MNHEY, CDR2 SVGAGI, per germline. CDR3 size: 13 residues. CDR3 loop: CASSYSRSSPLHF. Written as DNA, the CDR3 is TGTGCCAGCAGTTACTCGAGGAGTTCACCCCTCCACTTT.

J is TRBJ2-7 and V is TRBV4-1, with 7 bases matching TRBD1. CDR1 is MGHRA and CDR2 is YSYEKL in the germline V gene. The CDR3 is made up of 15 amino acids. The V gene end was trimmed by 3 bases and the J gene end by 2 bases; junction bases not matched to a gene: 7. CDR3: CASSHRQGKAYEQYF. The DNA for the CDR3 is TGCGCCAGCAGCCACCGACAGGGAAAGGCCTACGAGCAGTACTTC.

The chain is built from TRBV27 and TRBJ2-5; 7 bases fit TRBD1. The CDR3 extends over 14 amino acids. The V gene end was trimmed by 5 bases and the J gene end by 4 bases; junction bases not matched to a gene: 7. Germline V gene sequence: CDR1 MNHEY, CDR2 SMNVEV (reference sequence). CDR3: CASSNRGRGETQYF. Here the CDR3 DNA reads TGTGCCAGCAGTAACAGGGGAAGGGGAGAGACCCAGTACTTC.

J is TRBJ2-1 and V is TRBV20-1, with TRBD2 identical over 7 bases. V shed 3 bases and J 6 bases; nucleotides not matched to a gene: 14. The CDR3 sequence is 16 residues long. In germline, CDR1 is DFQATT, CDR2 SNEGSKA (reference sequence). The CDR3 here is CSASAAGRGDANEQFF. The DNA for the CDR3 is TGCAGTGCTAGTGCCGCAGGCCGGGGGGACGCCAATGAGCAGTTCTTC.

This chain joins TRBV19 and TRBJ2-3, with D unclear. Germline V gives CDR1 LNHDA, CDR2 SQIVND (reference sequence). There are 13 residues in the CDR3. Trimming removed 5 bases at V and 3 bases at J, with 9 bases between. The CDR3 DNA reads TGTGCCAGTAGTCTACAGAGTACAGATACGCAGTATTTT. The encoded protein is CASSLQSTDTQYF.